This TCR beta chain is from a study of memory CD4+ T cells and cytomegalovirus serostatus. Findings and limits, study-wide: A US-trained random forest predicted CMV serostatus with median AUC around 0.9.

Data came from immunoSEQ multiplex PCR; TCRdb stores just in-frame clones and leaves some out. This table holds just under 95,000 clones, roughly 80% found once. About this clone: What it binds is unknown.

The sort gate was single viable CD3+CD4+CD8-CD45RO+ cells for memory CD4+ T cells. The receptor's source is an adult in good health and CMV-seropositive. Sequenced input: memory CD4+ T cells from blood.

The CDR3 DNA reads as TGCGCCAGCAGCCAAGAATGGCGGCACTCTGGGGCCAACGTCCTGACTTTC. This translates into CASSQEWRHSGANVLTF. The V and J genes are TRBV4-3 and TRBJ2-6; D is unresolved. Between the trimmed V and J ends, which lost 0 bases and 0 bases, there was a span of 9 bases. This CDR3 has 17 amino acids. Germline V CDR1 and CDR2: LGHNA, YSLEER.